This T cell receptor (beta chain) comes out of a study of blood T cell repertoires in COVID-19 (dated by TCRdb to about 2020). General notes on the study: The collaborator samples originated in the United States, Italy and Spain and spanned the acute and convalescent phases of COVID-19. HLA class I and class II types, where available, came from metadata supplied by the sample provider rather than from assay-based typing. Deeply sampled blood TCRbeta repertoires from subjects exposed to, actively infected with, or recovered from COVID-19 were included in the dataset. The material from the prospective study consisted of cDNA or gDNA derived from T cells, B-cell-depleted T cells, or PBMCs. Samples came from the ongoing ImmuneRACE study (first 160 participants) plus 1,254 subjects from 6 global collaborators. The repertoires were made available in a free public database intended to serve as a resource for research on the immune response to SARS-CoV-2. The sample metadata nearly always contained a de-identified subject ID, COVID-19 status, age in years and sex. The paper as a whole reports these results and caveats: The amount of clinical and demographic metadata varied by source and participant and was provided uncurated.

The collaborating institutions used their own protocols to collect whole blood in K2EDTA tubes. For TCRbeta analysis, collaborator samples were shipped as frozen whole blood, as isolated PBMCs, or as DNA extracted from either sample type. V is cut back by 4 bases and J by 6 bases, with 7 bases in the junction unmatched. From a lookup of the germline V gene, CDR1 and CDR2 are LGHNA and YNFKEQ. The CDR3 goes from the cysteine to the phenylalanine over 17 residues. Only the CDR3 DNA stays, 51 bases, in frame from base 1. This clone was counted ten times or more. Its antigen is not yet known. Base qualities are not provided; no much larger clone lies one nucleotide away. TCRbeta CDR3 regions were amplified from genomic DNA by means of the immunoSEQ Assay, a bias-controlled multiplex PCR. The authors' pipeline ran thus. The number of nucleated cells in each sample was estimated by amplification of reference gene primers within the assay. Sequence reads were collapsed and filtered to measure the absolute abundance of every unique TCRbeta CDR3 rearrangement. For each sample, productive Simpson clonality was calculated by taking the square root of Simpson's diversity index across productive rearrangements. TCRdb's version of the immuneACCESS table is confined to in-frame rearrangements and falls short of the full clone set. An unresolved V gene accounts for under half of the shortfall where checked; the remainder is of unknown origin. V, J and clone size were drawn from that table, and D and trimming were deduced from the DNA. This sample has approximately 120,000 clones in its table, and approximately 87% of those were observed once. The top ten clones comprise approximately 18% of the sample.

Here the chain combines TRBV4-2 and TRBJ2-1, with 15 central nucleotides matching TRBD2. Sequences were obtained from peripheral blood. The origin of this receptor is a woman aged 55-70 years with acute or convalescent COVID-19. The CDR3 reads CASSRGLAGGPRNEQFF. The sequenced DNA is TGTGCCAGCAGCCGAGGACTAGCGGGGGGGCCGCGCAATGAGCAGTTCTTC.